The 24 T cell receptor beta chains below all came from one sample that was sequenced in a study of metastatic and nonmetastatic thyroid tumors (dated by TCRdb to the early 2020s). Libraries were prepared through PCR. Sequencing took place on an Illumina HiSeq 4000. TCRdb trimmed public reads at Q25 via fastp, called clones via MiXCR and kept in-frame beta chains. The sample table lists about 15,000 clones, approximately 24% of them with a count of one. The top ten clones comprise about 20% of the sample. Before undergoing thyroid surgery, none of the patients had been given any kind of treatment. The sample consisted of tumor tissue. The receptors shown here come from a female donor with papillary thyroid cancer or a benign thyroid nodule (not recorded which). Some clones in this sample may be carry-over from other donors' samples.

This clone was found a few times. The chain is built from TRBV6-1 and TRBJ1-2; D is unclear. Trimming stripped 0 bases from V and 4 bases from J, with 12 bases between. This CDR3 has 15 residues. CDR1 is MNHNS, CDR2 SASEGT, per germline. CDR3 loop: CASSEASQGRYGYTF. CDR3 sequence (DNA): TGTGCCAGCAGTGAAGCATCACAAGGACGCTATGGCTACACCTTC.

Comments on this clone: Germline and junction disagree at one end, which may indicate a read error. The chain uses TRBV5-1 and TRBJ2-1, with TRBD2 identical over 9 bases. The CDR3 has 16 residues. Germline V lookup: CDR1 SGHRS, CDR2 YFSETQ. The CDR3: CASSLDASGIYNERFF. The DNA of the CDR3 is TGCGCCAGCAGCTTGGATGCTAGCGGGATTTACAATGAGCGGTTCTTC.

This chain links TRBV19 with TRBJ2-2; D gene ambiguous. There are 12 residues in the CDR3. The V gene lost 6 bases and the J gene lost 7 bases, with 9 bases spanning the gap. Germline V gene sequence: CDR1 LNHDA, CDR2 SQIVND (reference sequence). CDR3 sequence: CASSMVSGELFF. The CDR3 DNA reads as TGTGCCAGTAGCATGGTGAGCGGGGAGCTGTTTTTT.

In its sample, this clone was seen a few times. V gene TRBV19 combines with J gene TRBJ2-7, with 8 positions matching TRBD1. The V gene end was trimmed by 5 bases and the J gene end by 2 bases; junction bases not matched to a gene: 8. This CDR3 region has 15 residues. Germline values: CDR1 LNHDA, CDR2 SQIVND (reference sequence). The CDR3 region has the DNA TGTGCCAGTAGTGGACAGGGTGTTAAGACCTACGAGCAGTACTTC. This encodes CASSGQGVKTYEQYF. Together with reference TRBV19 and TRBJ2-7, the CDR3 gives the full variable domain: DGGITQSPKYLFRKEGQNVTLSCEQNLNHDAMYWYRQDPGQGLRLIYYSQIVNDFQKGDIAEGYSVSREKKESFPLTVTSAQKNPTAFYLCASSGQGVKTYEQYFGPGTRLTVT.

V gene TRBV20-1 combines with J gene TRBJ1-6, with 11 bases lining up with TRBD1. CDR3 size: 13 residues. V dropped 5 bases and J dropped 9; count of bases not matched to a gene: 3. Germline V gene sequence: CDR1 DFQATT, CDR2 SNEGSKA (reference sequence). The DNA of the CDR3 is TGCAGTGCTCCAGGACAGGGGGCTTCACCCCTCCACTTT. Translation: CSAPGQGASPLHF.

The table lists this clone with many counts. The chain couples TRBV5-1 to TRBJ1-4, with 7 bases matching TRBD1. J lost 4 bases, V lost 4 bases, and 10 bases had no gene match. CDR1 is SGHRS, CDR2 YFSETQ, per germline. The CDR3 length is 16 residues. DNA for the CDR3: TGCGCCAGCAGCCGGGACAGCTTGCTGAATAATGAAAAACTGTTTTTT. Translation gives CASSRDSLLNNEKLFF. Supplemented by reference TRBV5-1 and TRBJ1-4, the full variable domain reads KAGVTQTPRYLIKTRGQQVTLSCSPISGHRSVSWYQQTPGQGLQFLFEYFSETQRNKGNFPGRFSGRQFSNSRSEMNVSTLELGDSALYLCASSRDSLLNNEKLFFGSGTQLSVL.

Remarks on this clone: The junction and the germline gene differ at one end; a read error may be behind it. V usage is TRBV20-1 and J usage is TRBJ2-4; D gene ambiguous. CDR1 is DFQATT, CDR2 SNEGSKA, per germline (reference sequence). This CDR3 comprises 11 residues. The CDR3 reads CSGADKKIQYF. The DNA for the CDR3 is TGTAGTGGAGCAGACAAAAAAATTCAGTACTTC.

This clone is medium-sized by share. The same CDR3 can be traced to other DNA sequences in this sample. The chain has TRBV5-1 and TRBJ2-7; the D gene could be TRBD1 or TRBD2 (5 bases each). Germline values: CDR1 SGHRS, CDR2 YFSETQ. This CDR3 contains 15 residues. The germline V and J ends were trimmed by 4 bases and 5 bases, with 19 bases remaining between them. The CDR3 nucleotides read TGCGCCAGCAGCCTGCGAACCACAGGAGGCGACGAGCAGTACTTC. Protein: CASSLRTTGGDEQYF.

This clone is medium-sized by share. CDR3 nucleotide sequence: TGTGCCAGCTCACCAATGGGACAGGGTAATGGCTACACCTTC. It is translated as CASSPMGQGNGYTF. V gene TRBV18 combines with J gene TRBJ1-2; 9 bases map to TRBD1. Germline V gives CDR1 KGHSH, CDR2 LQKENI. Trimming took 2 bases from V and 6 from J; bases not matched to a gene: 4. This CDR3 has 14 amino acids.

The CDR3 nucleotides are TGTGCCAGCAGCCGCGGAGTCCCGGGACAGGGTACACCCCTCCACTTT. As protein: CASSRGVPGQGTPLHF. The chain links TRBV7-3 to TRBJ1-6, with 9 bases fitting TRBD1. Trimming took 5 bases from V and 11 from J; bases not matched to a gene: 13. CDR1 is SGHTA, CDR2 FQGTGA, per germline. This CDR3 has 16 residues.

Ten or more counts support this clone. The V gene is TRBV5-1, the J gene TRBJ2-7; D possibly corresponds to TRBD1 (5 bases). The CDR3 spans 13 residues. V lost 2 bases and J 4 bases, leaving 10 bases between the germline ends. The V gene's germline CDR1 is SGHRS and CDR2 YFSETQ. The CDR3 region is CASSFSQVYEQYF. CDR3 sequence (DNA): TGCGCCAGCAGCTTCTCACAGGTATACGAGCAGTACTTC.

There are a few counts of this clone. A read error may produce the germline difference seen at one junction end. The gene calls are TRBV6-5 and TRBJ2-3; TRBD2 aligns across 8 bases. CDR3 length: 14 residues. The germline V gene encodes CDR1 MNHEY and CDR2 SVGAGI. The CDR3 spells CTSSDSSGTDTQYF. The CDR3 bases are TGTACCAGCAGTGACTCTAGCGGGACAGATACGCAGTATTTT.

The J gene is TRBJ1-1, the V gene TRBV6-1; TRBD1 matches at 7 bases. The germline V gene has CDR1 MNHNS and CDR2 SASEGT. V shed 9 bases, J shed 5 bases, and the junction held 9 bases outside the gene matches. The CDR3 is made up of 13 amino acids. The CDR3 DNA reads as TGTGCCAGTTTAGGGGGCGTCGGAACTGAAGCTTTCTTT. This sequence encodes CASLGGVGTEAFF.

The sample holds many counts of this clone. J is TRBJ2-7 and V is TRBV27; the D gene is possibly TRBD2 (5 bases). The CDR3 has 16 amino acids. CDR1 and CDR2 (germline): MNHEY, SMNVEV (reference sequence). Trimming took 7 bases from V and 2 from J, leaving 21 bases between them. CDR3 residues: CASIPTRGSVAYEQYF. DNA of the CDR3: TGTGCCAGCATCCCGACTCGGGGTAGCGTGGCCTACGAGCAGTACTTC.

This clone came up many times. CDR3 loop: CASSLGVGQTSPLHF. The CDR3, as DNA: TGTGCCAGCAGCTTGGGGGTTGGACAGACTTCACCCCTCCACTTT. The V and J genes are TRBV5-6 and TRBJ1-6; D might be TRBD1 (6 bases). Germline V gives CDR1 SGHDT, CDR2 YYEEEE. This CDR3 spans 15 amino acids. The V end was cut by 0 bases, the J end by 9 bases, with 13 bases between.

This clone was counted many times. V gene TRBV30 combines with J gene TRBJ1-1; D not certain. V was clipped by 3 bases and J by 2 bases, with 10 bases between them. Germline lookup yields CDR1 GTSNPN and CDR2 SVGIG (reference sequence). This CDR3 region has 13 residues. CDR3 in DNA: TGTGCCTGGAGGCCCTCACTCAACACTGAAGCTTTCTTT. Protein product: CAWRPSLNTEAFF.

Concerning this clone itself: A junction end diverges from the germline sequence, so it may reflect a read error. The chain is built from TRBV7-3 and TRBJ2-3; D call uncertain. The CDR3 is 13 amino acids. Germline V gene sequence: CDR1 SGHTA, CDR2 FQGTGA. The CDR3 region is CASILLRTDTQYF. In nucleotides, the CDR3 is TGTGCCAGCATCTTACTCCGCACAGATACGCAGTATTTT.

This chain connects TRBV7-9 to TRBJ1-2; weak D call: TRBD1 (6 bases). V was pared by 9 bases and J by 10 bases, with 12 bases between. Per the germline V gene, CDR1 is SEHNR and CDR2 is FQNEAQ (reference sequence). The CDR3 is 10 residues long. In DNA form, the CDR3 reads TGTGCCAGAGAACAGGGTGACTACACCTTC. Protein sequence: CAREQGDYTF.

There are many counts of this clone. CDR3 sequence: CSARRTASNTEAFF. In DNA form, the CDR3 reads TGCAGTGCTAGGAGGACGGCATCAAACACTGAAGCTTTCTTT. The chain couples TRBV20-1 to TRBJ1-1; D remains ambiguous. Germline CDR1 and CDR2: DFQATT and SNEGSKA (reference sequence). The CDR3 is 14 residues long. V was clipped by 3 bases and J by 2 bases, with 13 bases between them.

A remark on this clone: The junction does not match germline at one end; this may be a read error. The V gene is TRBV20-1, the J gene TRBJ1-6; perhaps TRBD1 as D (6 bases). The germline V gene encodes CDR1 DFQATT and CDR2 SNEGSKA (reference sequence). The CDR3 has 12 amino acids. CDR3 amino acids: CSVGTPSSHLHF. The CDR3 coding sequence is TGCAGCGTGGGGACACCGAGTTCACACCTCCACTTT.

By proportion, this clone is medium-sized. The chain links TRBV19 to TRBJ1-2, with a weak D call TRBD1 (5 bases). CDR3 size: 12 residues. V lost 8 bases to trimming and J lost 5 bases, with 12 bases between them. The germline V gene has CDR1 LNHDA and CDR2 SQIVND (reference sequence). For the CDR3, the DNA is TGTGCCAGTTGGGACCGCGGTTATGGCTACACCTTC. Its translation: CASWDRGYGYTF.

The chain couples TRBV19 to TRBJ2-1; tentatively, D is TRBD1 or TRBD2 (6 bases each). Trimming removed 8 bases from V and 6 bases from J, with 17 bases in between. CDR1 is LNHDA, CDR2 SQIVND, per germline (reference sequence). The CDR3 consists of 14 residues. The CDR3 nucleotides read TGTGCCAGTCGGGAGAGGGGGAGGCCCAATGAGCAGTTCTTC. Amino acids: CASRERGRPNEQFF.

This clone came up many times. This chain connects TRBV3-1 to TRBJ2-2, with 10 bases aligning to TRBD2. CDR3 size: 17 residues. Germline V gene sequence: CDR1 LGHDT, CDR2 YNNKEL (reference sequence). The J segment lost 3 bases and the V segment lost 1 base, leaving 5 bases of the junction unmatched. CDR3 DNA: TGTGCCAGCAGCCAAGGGGGGACTAGCGCCTACACCGGGGAGCTGTTTTTT. It yields the protein CASSQGGTSAYTGELFF. The whole variable domain, filled in from reference TRBV3-1 and TRBJ2-2, reads DTAVSQTPKYLVTQMGNDKSIKCEQNLGHDTMYWYKQDSKKFLKIMFSYNNKELIINETVPNRFSPKSPDKAHLNLHINSLELGDSAVYFCASSQGGTSAYTGELFFGEGSRLTVL.

In its sample, this clone was seen many times. The rearrangement links TRBV7-2 to TRBJ2-5, with TRBD2 matching 7 bases. This CDR3 region has 17 residues. The ends lost 3 bases at V and 3 bases at J; junction bases unmatched: 13. CDR1 and CDR2 from the germline V gene are SGHTA and FQGNSA. This CDR3 is CASSFGLSGTNKETQYF. The CDR3 nucleotides read TGTGCCAGCAGCTTCGGGCTATCCGGGACTAATAAAGAGACCCAGTACTTC.